This TCR beta chain stems from a study of shared clonotypes between healthy human individuals. Concerning this clone: Its antigen is as yet unknown.

Findings of the study overall: Naive subsets, compared against memory subsets, generally had larger estimated richness values. Rarefaction showed sorted-subset sequencing was incomplete despite large depth.

Every contributor of samples was a Caucasian grown-up residing in Nashville, Tennessee. Deletions cut 7 bases from V and 13 bases from J, with 9 bases between. Looked up from germline, CDR1 is SGDLS and CDR2 is YYNGEE. This CDR3 has 9 residues. The table came from immunoSEQ multiplex PCR; TCRdb's copy has only in-frame clones and leaves some out. This table holds around 1.4 million clones, just under 99% found once. The TCR was taken from a man under 40 in good health. The J gene is TRBJ2-1, the V gene TRBV9; unclear D gene. The sequenced sample was naive CD4+ T cells sorted from blood. The subset is: CD45RA+ positively selected. This CDR3 reads CASGRTQFF. CDR3 nucleotide sequence: TGTGCCAGCGGACGAACACAGTTCTTC.